This T cell receptor beta chain derives from a study of T cells expressing NK-cell markers. Study information: The sequencing cohort of eight donors included seven HCMV-seropositive individuals and one seronegative individual.

UMIs were included in TCR beta cDNA generated by 5'RACE template switching. TCRdb reworked the 5' RACE reads into one entry per CDR3 protein, no DNA. Its table records 300,000 to 450,000 distinct CDR3 sequences. The sample comprised blood T cells: a sorted CD56 or NKG2C T cell subset, CD4+ or CD8+ T cells, or bulk PBMC T cells (not recorded which). This TCR was sampled from a man aged 18-75 years in good health.

The CDR3 is CSVESWTVQHEQFF. The chain links TRBV29-1 to TRBJ2-1; no DNA is available, so the TRBD1 call from TCRdb remains unchecked. Germline V lookup: CDR1 SQVTM, CDR2 ANQGSEA. The CDR3 runs 14 residues.